This note documents a single TCR beta chain sequence. Participants were aged about 18 to 90 years from about 25 US areas. Germline assignment: CDR1 MNHEY and CDR2 SVGAGI. V gave up 6 bases and J gave up 4 bases, with 15 bases separating them. There are 14 residues in the CDR3. The sample is drawn from a study of blood T cell repertoires in COVID-19. Turning to the study itself: Material from acute and convalescent COVID-19 was sourced from the United States, Italy and Spain.

Per the original data handling: By means of reference gene primer amplification, nucleated cell counts were estimated. Clones were read by immunoSEQ multiplex PCR, and TCRdb kept only the in-frame ones, dropping some. V, J and clone size are those of that table, while D and trimming were read from the DNA. The sample shows about 150,000 clones, around four fifths of them seen only once. Sequencing was done on a sample of PBMCs or T cells enriched from blood (not recorded which). The source of this sequence is a man aged 50-59 years who had recovered from COVID-19. The chain couples TRBV6-5 to TRBJ1-2; D possibly corresponds to TRBD1 (5 bases). The CDR3 DNA reads as TGTGCCAGCAGGGTTGGAGGGGTGGCCTATGGCTACACCTTC. Translation gives CASRVGGVAYGYTF.